These 26 T cell receptor beta chains were all obtained from the same sample, sequenced in a study of blood T cell repertoires in COVID-19. The method was immunoSEQ multiplex PCR; TCRdb's version includes in-frame clones alone and lacks a portion of them. The sample yields over 85,000 clones, 85% seen once. Sequencing used peripheral blood. Every receptor here comes from an elderly man with acute or convalescent COVID-19.

The chain carries TRBV12-3 or TRBV12-4 and TRBJ1-2; tentatively, D is TRBD1 (6 bases). The ends were cut back, 6 bases at V and 8 bases at J, with 16 bases in the middle. The CDR3 loop spans 13 amino acids. The CDR3, as DNA: TGTGCCAGCAGCGCTCGACAGGCAGCCGGCTACACCTTC. This translates into CASSARQAAGYTF.

This clone was counted only a few times. The chain uses TRBV4-3 and TRBJ1-2, with TRBD1 as a possible D gene (5 bases). V lost 3 bases and J 0 bases, leaving 14 bases between the germline ends. The germline gives CDR1 LGHNA, CDR2 YSLEER. The CDR3 contains 16 residues. Written as DNA, the CDR3 is TGCGCCAGCAGCCATCTAGGGGCCCATTCTAACTATGGCTACACCTTC. This translates into CASSHLGAHSNYGYTF.

This chain joins TRBV7-2 and TRBJ1-3; D gene unclear. Deletions cut 6 bases from V and 4 bases from J, with 13 bases between. This CDR3 is 14 amino acids long. Germline V gene sequence: CDR1 SGHTA, CDR2 FQGNSA. Written as DNA, the CDR3 is TGTGCCAGCAGTCCACTTCCCCCCGGAAACACCATATATTTT. Protein sequence: CASSPLPPGNTIYF.

The chain combines TRBV6-5 with TRBJ2-5; 11 nucleotides line up with TRBD2. Germline V CDR1 and CDR2: MNHEY, SVGAGI. This CDR3 is 14 amino acids long. Losses at the gene ends were 5 bases for V and 3 bases for J; bases not matched to a gene: 2. CDR3 coding DNA: TGTGCCAGCAGTCCACTAGCGGGAGAAGAGACCCAGTACTTC. Its translation is CASSPLAGEETQYF.

The V gene is TRBV5-1, the J gene TRBJ2-1; TRBD2 matches 10 bases. CDR3 size: 16 residues. V dropped 2 bases and J dropped 8; count of bases not matched to a gene: 10. Germline lookup yields CDR1 SGHRS and CDR2 YFSETQ. The DNA for the CDR3 is TGCGCCAGCAGCTTTTCTAGCGGGAGTAGGTTGGATGAGCAGTTCTTC. Amino acids: CASSFSSGSRLDEQFF. The variable domain in full, with the rest retrieved from reference TRBV5-1 and TRBJ2-1, is KAGVTQTPRYLIKTRGQQVTLSCSPISGHRSVSWYQQTPGQGLQFLFEYFSETQRNKGNFPGRFSGRQFSNSRSEMNVSTLELGDSALYLCASSFSSGSRLDEQFFGPGTRLTVL.

The chain links TRBV9 to TRBJ1-1; D is uncertain. Trimming pared 3 bases from V and 9 bases from J, leaving 9 bases between. Germline loops: CDR1 SGDLS, CDR2 YYNGEE. There are 11 residues in the CDR3. This CDR3 reads CASSGGGQAFF. As DNA, the CDR3 is TGTGCCAGCAGCGGAGGAGGGCAAGCTTTCTTT.

The chain couples TRBV9 to TRBJ2-3; a possible D gene is TRBD2 (5 bases). CDR1 is SGDLS and CDR2 is YYNGEE in the germline V gene. The V end was cut by 0 bases, the J end by 3 bases, with 11 bases between. The CDR3 consists of 15 residues. The CDR3 DNA reads as TGTGCCAGCAGCGTAGCGGCCGGGATTACAGATACGCAGTATTTT. Amino acids: CASSVAAGITDTQYF.

The chain's CDR3 is CASRPQGTGGVNEKLFF. CDR3 DNA sequence: TGTGCCAGCAGGCCGCAGGGGACAGGGGGAGTTAATGAAAAACTGTTTTTT. J is TRBJ1-4 and V is TRBV25-1; TRBD1 matches at 11 bases. Germline trimming cut 6 bases from V and 4 bases from J; bases unmatched to any gene: 10. The CDR3 runs to 17 residues. CDR1 and CDR2 (germline): MGHDK, SYGVNS. The full variable domain, completed using reference TRBV25-1 and TRBJ1-4, is EADIYQTPRYLVIGTGKKITLECSQTMGHDKMYWYQQDPGMELHLIHYSYGVNSTEKGDLSSESTVSRIRTEHFPLTLESARPSHTSQYLCASRPQGTGGVNEKLFFGSGTQLSVL.

The chain joins TRBV7-8 to TRBJ2-7, with D possibly matching TRBD1 (8 bases). Trimming took off 1 base at V and 9 bases at J, with 22 bases between the two ends. Germline CDR1 and CDR2: SGHVS and FQNEAQ. The CDR3 consists of 16 residues. The CDR3 spells CASSLGTGRAGLAQYF. The CDR3 bases are TGTGCCAGCAGCTTAGGGACAGGGAGGGCCGGCTTGGCGCAGTACTTC.

The chain has TRBV5-1 and TRBJ2-2; D gene unclear. Trimming stripped 2 bases from V and 4 bases from J, with 12 bases between. The CDR3 has 15 residues. Germline values: CDR1 SGHRS, CDR2 YFSETQ. CDR3 DNA sequence: TGCGCCAGCAGCTTAGTATCGGGTGCCACCGGGGAGCTGTTTTTT. This sequence encodes CASSLVSGATGELFF.

The gene calls are TRBV15 and TRBJ1-3; D possibly corresponds to TRBD1 (5 bases). Germline CDR1 and CDR2: LNHNV and YYDKDF (reference sequence). V was cut by 3 bases and J by 4 bases, with 7 bases left in between. The CDR3 runs to 13 residues. CDR3 amino acids: CATSRTVGNTIYF. For the CDR3, the DNA is TGTGCCACCAGCAGGACAGTCGGAAACACCATATATTTT.

The V call is TRBV20-1, the J call TRBJ1-2; no definite D call. Germline V gene data show CDR1 as DFQATT and CDR2 as SNEGSKA (reference sequence). V was shortened by 3 bases and J by 2 bases, with 10 bases between the two germline ends. The CDR3 extends over 13 amino acids. CDR3 nucleotides: TGCAGTGCTAGTGACACAAACAACTATGGCTACACCTTC. It translates to CSASDTNNYGYTF.

The V and J genes are TRBV28 and TRBJ1-2; 7 positions agree with TRBD1. J was trimmed by 6 bases and V by 4 bases; bases with no gene match: 5. CDR1 and CDR2 from the germline V gene are MDHEN and SYDVKM. The CDR3 spans 13 residues. This chain's CDR3 is CASSWGQSHGYTF. The CDR3 DNA sequence: TGTGCCAGCAGTTGGGGACAGTCCCATGGCTACACCTTC.

The rearrangement uses TRBV6-2 or TRBV6-3 and TRBJ2-7; tentatively, D is TRBD2 (6 bases). The V end lost 5 bases, the J end lost 2 bases, and 13 bases lay between the germline ends. The CDR3 length is 14 residues. The V gene's germline CDR1 is MNHEY and CDR2 SVGEGT. DNA for the CDR3: TGTGCCAGCAGTAAGGACGGGGGAACCTACGAGCAGTACTTC. It specifies CASSKDGGTYEQYF.

The rearrangement links TRBV7-2 to TRBJ2-2; TRBD2 matches at 11 bases. The CDR3 runs to 16 residues. In germline, CDR1 is SGHTA, CDR2 FQGNSA. V shed 5 bases and J 2 bases; nucleotides not matched to a gene: 4. DNA for the CDR3: TGTGCCAGCAGCATTAGACTAGCGGGAAACACCGGGGAGCTGTTTTTT. The encoded protein is CASSIRLAGNTGELFF.

This chain connects TRBV25-1 to TRBJ2-5, with 11 nucleotides matching TRBD2. V shed 6 bases, J shed 4 bases, and the junction held 13 bases outside the gene matches. Germline V gene lookup returns CDR1 MGHDK and CDR2 SYGVNS. There are 17 residues in the CDR3. The CDR3 region is CASSWGSGRAMVETQYF. The CDR3 bases are TGTGCCAGCAGCTGGGGTAGCGGGAGGGCCATGGTAGAGACCCAGTACTTC.

The rearrangement uses TRBV7-2 and TRBJ2-5, with a possible D match to TRBD2 (6 bases). CDR3 length: 15 residues. Germline CDR1 SGHTA, CDR2 FQGNSA. Between the trimmed V and J ends, which lost 0 bases and 5 bases, there was a span of 13 bases. CDR3 nucleotides: TGTGCCAGCAGCTTAGCGGCGGGGACCGGGGAGACCCAGTACTTC. Amino acids: CASSLAAGTGETQYF.

The chain joins TRBV7-9 to TRBJ1-2; no clear D. In germline, CDR1 is SEHNR, CDR2 FQNEAQ (reference sequence). The V end was cut by 3 bases, the J end by 4 bases, with 9 bases between. This CDR3 spans 13 amino acids. Here the CDR3 reads CASSFTGSYGYTF. The CDR3 nucleotides are TGTGCCAGCAGCTTTACCGGGTCCTATGGCTACACCTTC. Filled out from reference TRBV7-9 and TRBJ1-2, the complete variable domain reads DTGVSQNPRHKITKRGQNVTFRCDPISEHNRLYWYRQTLGQGPEFLTYFQNEAQLEKSRLLSDRFSAERPKGSFSTLEIQRTEQGDSAMYLCASSFTGSYGYTFGSGTRLTVV.

V gene TRBV2 combines with J gene TRBJ2-5, with D tentatively TRBD2 (6 bases). Per the germline V gene, CDR1 is SNHLY and CDR2 is FYNNEI. The V and J ends lost 6 bases and 4 bases respectively, with 12 bases between them. This CDR3 comprises 13 residues. The chain's CDR3 is CASSTGARETQYF. CDR3 DNA: TGTGCCAGCAGCACGGGAGCCCGAGAGACCCAGTACTTC.

The rearrangement uses TRBV15 and TRBJ1-5; D call uncertain. Germline V gene sequence: CDR1 LNHNV, CDR2 YYDKDF (reference sequence). The CDR3 spans 14 residues. The V end was cut by 6 bases, the J end by 0 bases, with 9 bases between. In nucleotides, the CDR3 is TGTGCCACCAGGGCGCGGAATAGCAATCAGCCCCAGCATTTT. Protein product: CATRARNSNQPQHF.

J is TRBJ2-1 and V is TRBV18, with 7 bases aligning to TRBD2. Germline V CDR1 and CDR2: KGHSH, LQKENI. This CDR3 spans 16 amino acids. Germline trimming cut 0 bases from V and 3 bases from J; bases unmatched to any gene: 5. This chain's CDR3 is CASSPPLAENYNEQFF. DNA for the CDR3: TGTGCCAGCTCACCACCCCTAGCGGAGAACTACAATGAGCAGTTCTTC.

This clone was seen repeatedly, ten times or more. The CDR3 sequence: CARSARVRRNSPLHF. The CDR3 nucleotides read TGTGCCAGAAGCGCCCGGGTTCGCCGCAATTCACCCCTCCACTTT. The gene calls are TRBV5-3 and TRBJ1-6, with no clear D. TRBV5-3 qualifies as an ORF whose function is uncertain. Deletions cut 4 bases from V and 7 bases from J, with 15 bases between. The CDR3 totals 15 residues.

This chain uses TRBV11-2 with TRBJ2-1; TRBD2 is a possible D gene (5 bases). Germline CDR1 reads SGHAT; CDR2 reads FQNNGV. This CDR3 is built from 15 residues. V was pared by 4 bases and J by 4 bases, with 14 bases between. This chain's CDR3 is CASSWTALGYNEQFF. The CDR3 DNA reads as TGTGCCAGCAGCTGGACTGCCCTGGGGTACAATGAGCAGTTCTTC.

Notes on this clone: This sample also contains other DNA sequences that code for the same CDR3. The rearrangement links TRBV29-1 to TRBJ1-1; 9 bases line up with TRBD1. Looked up from germline, CDR1 is SQVTM and CDR2 is ANQGSEA. The V and J ends lost 4 bases and 4 bases, in that order; junction bases with no gene match: 4. This CDR3 is 13 amino acids long. The CDR3 here is CSVGGQGGTEAFF. The DNA of the CDR3 is TGCAGCGTTGGGGGACAGGGAGGCACTGAAGCTTTCTTT. Full variable domain (outside the CDR3, taken from reference TRBV29-1 and TRBJ1-1): SAVISQKPSRDICQRGTSLTIQCQVDSQVTMMFWYRQQPGQSLTLIATANQGSEATYESGFVIDKFPISRPNLTFSTLTVSNMSPEDSSIYLCSVGGQGGTEAFFGQGTRLTVV.

The chain joins TRBV7-2 to TRBJ2-2; 7 bases are a match to TRBD2. Germline assignment: CDR1 SGHTA and CDR2 FQGNSA. CDR3 size: 14 residues. V shed 5 bases and J 6 bases; nucleotides not matched to a gene: 6. CDR3 amino acids: CASSQGLSAGELFF. CDR3 nucleotide sequence: TGTGCCAGCAGCCAGGGACTAAGTGCCGGGGAGCTGTTTTTT.

The chain is built from TRBV7-3 and TRBJ2-7; possible D gene TRBD1, 5 bases. The germline CDR1 and CDR2 sequences are SGHTA and FQGTGA. CDR3 length equals 14 residues. Trimming removed 0 bases at V and 3 bases at J, with 9 bases between. The CDR3 protein is CASSLTAQGYEQYF. The DNA for the CDR3 is TGTGCCAGCAGCTTAACGGCCCAGGGCTACGAGCAGTACTTC.